This T cell receptor beta chain emerged from a study of blood T cell repertoires in COVID-19. Study-wide context: Sources were T cells, B-cell-depleted T cells, or PBMCs; the material itself was cDNA or gDNA.

In its sample, this clone was seen once. As processed by the authors: Nucleated cell counts were estimated from reference gene primer amplification. Assay used: immunoSEQ multiplex PCR; TCRdb lists only in-frame clones, some missing. The D gene and trimming were derived from the DNA, and the V and J assignments and clone size from that table. The table includes 390,000 or so clones, 75% to 90% detected once. This CDR3 is 18 amino acids long. CDR1 is SGHRS and CDR2 is YFSETQ in the germline V gene. Losses at the gene ends were 4 bases for V and 11 bases for J; bases not matched to a gene: 21. Those enrolled, adults aged roughly 18 to 89 years, came from 24 US areas.

V and J are TRBV5-1 and TRBJ1-4, with TRBD1 matching over 9 bases. Sequencing was carried out using PBMCs or T cells enriched from blood (not recorded which). The receptor comes from a man between 18 and 29 years old who had recovered from COVID-19. CDR3 bases: TGCGCCAGCAGCCCCACACATTTTTATCAGGACAGGGGTTGGAAACTGTTTTTT. This codes for CASSPTHFYQDRGWKLFF.